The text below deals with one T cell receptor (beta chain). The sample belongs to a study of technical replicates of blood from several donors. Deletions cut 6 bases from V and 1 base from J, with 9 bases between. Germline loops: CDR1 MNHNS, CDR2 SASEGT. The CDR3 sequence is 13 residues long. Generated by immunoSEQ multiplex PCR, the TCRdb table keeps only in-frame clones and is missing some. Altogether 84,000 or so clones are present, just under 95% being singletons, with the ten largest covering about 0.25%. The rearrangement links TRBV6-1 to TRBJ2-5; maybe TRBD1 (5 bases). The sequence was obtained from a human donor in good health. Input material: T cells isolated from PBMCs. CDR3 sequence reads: CASRGLAQETQYF. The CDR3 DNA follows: TGTGCCAGCAGGGGGCTCGCCCAAGAGACCCAGTACTTC.